These T cell receptor beta chains were read from a single sample in a study of shared clonotypes between healthy human individuals. The data were produced by immunoSEQ multiplex PCR, yet TCRdb's version contains in-frame clones alone and is incomplete. The sample includes approximately 350,000 clones, approximately 96% of them seen just once. Sequenced: memory CD8+ T cells sorted from blood. The receptors here all came from a man in his thirties or forties in good health. The CDR3 runs from the conserved cysteine through the conserved F or W. A D gene is named only where the DNA matches it firmly. Size values are once, few and many counts, or a class for expanded clones, and some rows have none.

d_call j_call clone_size cdr3_length v_call cdr3_nt cdr3_aa
TRBD1 TRBJ1-4 - 14 TRBV5-5 TGTGCCAGCACCCTAAATACAGGGGAAGGAAAACTGTTTTTT CASTLNTGEGKLFF
- TRBJ2-3 - 13 TRBV29-1 TGCAGCGTTTGGACACCAACCACAGATACGCAGTATTTT CSVWTPTTDTQYF
- TRBJ2-7 few 14 TRBV25-1 TGTGCCAGCAGTAGCGGGTCCTTCTCCTACGAGCAGTACTTC CASSSGSFSYEQYF
TRBD2 TRBJ2-1 once 15 TRBV5-1 TGCGCCAGCAGCCCGTCTAGCGGGGGGAACAATGAGCAGTTCTTC CASSPSSGGNNEQFF
TRBD2 TRBJ2-5 - 13 TRBV4-1 TGCGCCAGCAGCCAACTAGCGGGAGAGACCCAGTACTTC CASSQLAGETQYF
- TRBJ2-2 - 15 TRBV5-1 TGCGCCAGCAGCCCGCCGGATAGCCTCACCGGGGAGCTGTTTTTT CASSPPDSLTGELFF
- TRBJ2-4 - 15 TRBV28 TGTGCCAGCAGGTCTATGGTGGGAGCCAAAAACATTCAGTACTTC CASRSMVGAKNIQYF
TRBD1 TRBJ1-2 - 15 TRBV7-9 TGTGCCAGCAGCGACCGGACAGGCTATAACTATGGCTACACCTTC CASSDRTGYNYGYTF
TRBD1 TRBJ1-2 - 13 TRBV5-1 TGCGCCAGCAGCCGGCAGGGGGACTATGGCTACACCTTC CASSRQGDYGYTF
TRBD2 TRBJ2-2 - 15 TRBV28 TGTGCCACCACAACTAGCGGGAGACGGGCCGGGGAGCTGTTTTTT CATTTSGRRAGELFF
- TRBJ2-1 - 15 TRBV2 TGTGCCAGCTACAGTGAAGGGCTTCGCTACAATGAGCAGTTCTTC CASYSEGLRYNEQFF
TRBD1 TRBJ2-7 - 14 TRBV5-6 TGTGCCAGCAGCTGGGGGACAGGGTGGGCTGAGCAGTACTTC CASSWGTGWAEQYF
TRBD1 TRBJ1-1 - 17 TRBV10-1 TGCGCCAGCAGCCCCGTCCCGGGACAGGGAATGAACACTGAAGCTTTCTTT CASSPVPGQGMNTEAFF
- TRBJ2-7 - 11 TRBV30 TGTGCCTGGAGCTCGCGGTCCGAGCAGTACTTC CAWSSRSEQYF
- TRBJ1-4 - 11 TRBV20-1 TGCAGTGCTAAACCTTATGAAAAACTGTTTTTT CSAKPYEKLFF
TRBD2 TRBJ2-1 - 18 TRBV10-1 TGCGCCAGCAGCCGGGGACTAGCGGGAGGCCGGGATTACAATGAGCAGTTCTTC CASSRGLAGGRDYNEQFF
- TRBJ1-2 - 15 TRBV28 TGTGCCAGCAGGAGAATAAGGTCGGGGGCCGGTGGCTACACCTTC CASRRIRSGAGGYTF
TRBD1 TRBJ1-2 - 13 TRBV5-1 TGCGCCAGCAGCTTGGCGGGACAGGGGGGCTACACCTTC CASSLAGQGGYTF
TRBD1 TRBJ1-5 - 13 TRBV14 TGTGCCAGCAGTACAGGGGGCGGGCAGCCCCAGCATTTT CASSTGGGQPQHF
- TRBJ1-2 - 9 TRBV29-1 TGCAGCGTTGTCCAGGGCTACACCTTC CSVVQGYTF
- TRBJ1-4 - 17 TRBV5-4 TGTGCCAGCAGCACCAGGGCCCTGATGGTAACTAATGAAAAACTGTTTTTT CASSTRALMVTNEKLFF
- TRBJ1-5 - 13 TRBV11-2 TGTGCCAGCAGCTTAGGGCGGGATCAGCCCCAGCATTTT CASSLGRDQPQHF
- TRBJ1-1 - 13 TRBV21-1 TGTGCCAGCTCGGGGGCCTCGAACACTGAAGCTTTCTTT CASSGASNTEAFF
TRBD1 TRBJ1-2 - 14 TRBV11-2 TGTGCCAGCAGTTGGGACAGGGGGCGCGATGGCTACACCTTC CASSWDRGRDGYTF
- TRBJ1-1 - 11 TRBV10-3 TGTGCCATCAGTGGGGGGACTGAAGCTTTCTTT CAISGGTEAFF
TRBD2 TRBJ2-7 - 17 TRBV5-1 TGCGCCAGCAGCTCACCCACTACTAGCGGGAGACTTTACGAGCAGTACTTC CASSSPTTSGRLYEQYF
TRBD1 TRBJ1-1 - 15 TRBV5-1 TGCGCCAGCAGTCCTCAGACAGGGGGAAGCACTGAAGCTTTCTTT CASSPQTGGSTEAFF
- TRBJ1-1 few 13 TRBV9 TGTGCCAGCAGCGGCTTGAGGGACACTGAAGCTTTCTTT CASSGLRDTEAFF
TRBD2 TRBJ2-1 - 16 TRBV28 TGTGCCAGCAGTTTATCCGCTAGCGGGACCTACAATGAGCAGTTCTTC CASSLSASGTYNEQFF
- TRBJ2-3 - 9 TRBV6-1 TGTGCCAGCAGTGATACGCAGTATTTT CASSDTQYF
- TRBJ2-6 - 14 TRBV2 TGTGCCAGCGGAGGGGGAACTGGGGCCAACGTCCTGACTTTC CASGGGTGANVLTF
TRBD1 TRBJ2-1 - 16 TRBV6-6 TGTGCCAGCGGCACAACCGGGACAGGCTCCTACAATGAGCAGTTCTTC CASGTTGTGSYNEQFF
- TRBJ2-3 - 14 TRBV5-6 TGTGCCAGCAGCTTGGCGGGCCCAACAGATACGCAGTATTTT CASSLAGPTDTQYF
- TRBJ1-4 - 15 TRBV15 TGTGCCACCAGCAGAGAGGGCAGGGCAGACGAAAAACTGTTTTTT CATSREGRADEKLFF
- TRBJ2-6 - 17 TRBV5-8 TGTGCCAGCAGCTTCTACAAAGGGGGGGTAGGGGCCAACGTCCTGACTTTC CASSFYKGGVGANVLTF
TRBD1 TRBJ1-1 - 16 TRBV5-1 TGCGCCAGCAGCTGGGGCTACAGGGGCGGGATCACTGAAGCTTTCTTT CASSWGYRGGITEAFF
- TRBJ2-1 - 14 TRBV7-6 TGTGCCAGCAGCTTACTAGCGTCCTACAATGAGCAGTTCTTC CASSLLASYNEQFF
- TRBJ2-6 - 13 TRBV18 TGTGCCAGCTCAAACTCTGGGGCCAACGTCCTGACTTTC CASSNSGANVLTF
- TRBJ1-4 - 15 TRBV27 TGTGCCAGCAGCTTATGGCCAGGGCCCTCAGAAAAACTGTTTTTT CASSLWPGPSEKLFF
TRBD1 TRBJ2-1 - 17 TRBV7-9 TGTGCCAGCAGCCAATGGGGACAGGGGCGAGGGGGCAATGAGCAGTTCTTC CASSQWGQGRGGNEQFF
TRBD2 TRBJ2-7 - 16 TRBV7-9 TGTGCCAGCAGCTACCGGGCATCAGCGGGACCCTACGAGCAGTACTTC CASSYRASAGPYEQYF
- TRBJ1-1 - 14 TRBV11-2 TGTGCCAGCAGCTTATATTTGTTGGGCACTGAAGCTTTCTTT CASSLYLLGTEAFF
- TRBJ1-2 - 14 TRBV30 TGTGCCTGGAGAGAGGGGGGTTTAAAGTATGGCTACACCTTC CAWREGGLKYGYTF
- TRBJ2-2 - 13 TRBV7-7 TGTGCTAGCAGCCCGGAGCAAACCGGGGAGCTGTTTTTT CASSPEQTGELFF
TRBD1 TRBJ2-7 - 18 TRBV11-2 TGTGCCAGCAGCCCCCACCCCACGGGACAGGAAATTTCCTACGAGCAGTACTTC CASSPHPTGQEISYEQYF
- TRBJ1-2 - 15 TRBV7-2 TGTGCCAGCAGCTTATCAGGAGGGTTTAACTATGGCTACACCTTC CASSLSGGFNYGYTF
TRBD2 TRBJ2-7 - 14 TRBV28 TGTGCCAGCAGGGGACTAGCGGGCCCCTACGAGCAGTACTTC CASRGLAGPYEQYF